Sequencing of this TCR beta chain was carried out in a study of T cell changes during pregnancy in multiple sclerosis. Here immunoSEQ multiplex PCR was the method, and the copy in TCRdb shows in-frame clones only, minus some. The table includes tens of thousands of clones, 90% detected once. V lost 7 bases, J lost 5 bases, and 14 bases lay in between. This CDR3 spans 14 amino acids. Germline V CDR1 and CDR2: MNHEY, SVGAGI. This sequence joins TRBV6-5 and TRBJ2-2; D may be TRBD1 (5 bases). The TCR comes from a female donor in good health, enrolled as a control in a pregnancy study. This specimen consisted of peripheral blood, obtained in the first trimester of pregnancy. CDR3 nucleotides: TGTGCCAGCACCGCATCAGGGTATACCGGGGAGCTGTTTTTT. It is translated as CASTASGYTGELFF.